This T cell receptor (beta chain) was recovered during a study of blood T cell repertoires in COVID-19. Study at large: COVID-19 samples from acute and convalescent phases originated in the United States, Italy and Spain.

The sample holds a few counts of this clone. The protocol was immunoSEQ multiplex PCR, while the TCRdb copy is restricted to in-frame clones and leaves out a portion. The sample records some 130,000 clones, approximately 87% being singletons. The CDR3 has 13 amino acids. V lost 3 bases and J lost 4, with 9 bases in between. Germline-derived CDR1 and CDR2 are MNHEY and SMNVEV (reference sequence). The sequencing sample was made of peripheral blood. The clonotype originates from a woman in her sixties with acute or convalescent COVID-19. This sequence joins TRBV27 and TRBJ1-1, with D maybe TRBD1 (5 bases). CDR3 DNA sequence: TGTGCCAGCAGTTTTCAGGGTCGCACTGAAGCTTTCTTT. It is translated as CASSFQGRTEAFF.